This T cell receptor beta chain was found in a study of OX40 agonist ivuxolimab in advanced cancers. Comment on this clone: Its specificity is not known.

Blood sampling took place at baseline, cycle 4 day 1, and cycle 7 day 1. TCRdb's copy holds only in-frame clones and misses some; the assay was immunoSEQ multiplex PCR. The profile shows about 120,000 clones, around 89% of them singletons. Findings of the study overall: Normalized T-cell clonal expansion was also low in some nonresponders. At 0.1 to 3.0 mg/kg, clonal expansion of CD4+ and CD8+ blood T cells had occurred by week 6. Averaged across samples, CD8+ T cells carried more expanded clones than CD4+ did.

V lost 3 bases, J lost 1 base, and 6 bases stayed unmatched. The CDR3 loop spans 16 amino acids. CDR1 is KGHSH, CDR2 LQKENI, per germline. Material: CD4+ or CD8+ T cells sorted from blood, obtained in a trial of the OX40 agonist ivuxolimab. The source of this sequence is an adult with an advanced solid tumor such as melanoma, head and neck, liver or kidney cancer. This sequence joins TRBV18 and TRBJ2-7; 10 positions agree with TRBD1. CDR3 nucleotides: TGTGCCAGCTCACCTCCGACAGGGGGCGAGTCCTACGAGCAGTACTTC. Amino acids: CASSPPTGGESYEQYF.